Sequencing of this TCR beta chain was carried out in a study of shared T cell receptors in the human thymus. Generated by immunoSEQ multiplex PCR, the TCRdb table keeps only in-frame clones and is missing some. The table lists about 660,000 clones, approximately 90% of them singletons. This sample was shared with a second study, whose subject was human thymus T cells. According to that study: The sample donors, healthy Finnish infants, were having corrective surgery for congenital heart defects. Resections that were taken during corrective heart surgery supplied the thymus tissue. Unrelated individuals reportedly shared highly overlapping thymic TCR repertoires.

The sequence came from a boy under two years old with a congenital heart defect. The sample taken for sequencing was thymocytes.

CDR3: CASSTYPVTGISFCTIYF. CDR3 in DNA: TGTGCCAGCAGCACTTACCCGGTGACAGGAATATCATTTTGCACCATATATTTT. V usage is TRBV21-1 and J usage is TRBJ1-3; TRBD1, the D gene given by the table, was not confirmed from the DNA. TRBV21-1 is noted as a pseudogene. CDR3 length: 18 amino acids.